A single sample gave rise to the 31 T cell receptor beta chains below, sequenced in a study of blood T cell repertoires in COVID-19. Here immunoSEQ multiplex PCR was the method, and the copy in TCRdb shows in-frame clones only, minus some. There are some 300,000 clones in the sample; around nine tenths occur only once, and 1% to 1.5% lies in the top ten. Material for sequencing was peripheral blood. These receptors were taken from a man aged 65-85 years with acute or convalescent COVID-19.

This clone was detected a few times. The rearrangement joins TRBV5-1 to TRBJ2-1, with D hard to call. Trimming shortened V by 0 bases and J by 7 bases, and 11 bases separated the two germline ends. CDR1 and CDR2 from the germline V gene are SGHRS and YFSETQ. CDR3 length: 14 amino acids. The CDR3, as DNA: TGCGCCAGCAGCTTGGCAGGAACAGAGAATGAGCAGTTCTTC. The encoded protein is CASSLAGTENEQFF.

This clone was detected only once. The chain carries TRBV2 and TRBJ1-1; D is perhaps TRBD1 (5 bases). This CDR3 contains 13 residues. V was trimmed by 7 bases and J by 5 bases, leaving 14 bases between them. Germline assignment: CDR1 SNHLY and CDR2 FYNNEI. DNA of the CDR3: TGTGCCAGCAAAAAGCAGGGAGGAACTGAAGCTTTCTTT. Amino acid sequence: CASKKQGGTEAFF.

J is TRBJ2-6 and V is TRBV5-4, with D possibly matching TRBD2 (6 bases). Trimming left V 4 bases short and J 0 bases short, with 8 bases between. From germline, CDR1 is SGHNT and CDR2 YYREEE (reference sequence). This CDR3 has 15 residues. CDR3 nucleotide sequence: TGTGCCAGCAGCAAGGAGGGCTCTGGGGCCAACGTCCTGACTTTC. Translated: CASSKEGSGANVLTF.

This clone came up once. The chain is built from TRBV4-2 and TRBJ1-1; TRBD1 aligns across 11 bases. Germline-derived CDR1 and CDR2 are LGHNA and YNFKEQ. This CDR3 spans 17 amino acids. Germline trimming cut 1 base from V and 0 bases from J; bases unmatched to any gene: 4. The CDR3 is CASSQGTGGTMNTEAFF. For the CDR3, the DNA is TGTGCCAGCAGCCAAGGGACAGGGGGCACTATGAACACTGAAGCTTTCTTT.

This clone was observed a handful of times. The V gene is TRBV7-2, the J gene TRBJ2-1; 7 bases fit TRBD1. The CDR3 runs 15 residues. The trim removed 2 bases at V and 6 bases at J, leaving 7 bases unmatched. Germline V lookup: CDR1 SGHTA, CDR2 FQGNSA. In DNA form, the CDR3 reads TGTGCCAGCAGCTTAAGACAGGGCATGGGCAATGAGCAGTTCTTC. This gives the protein CASSLRQGMGNEQFF.

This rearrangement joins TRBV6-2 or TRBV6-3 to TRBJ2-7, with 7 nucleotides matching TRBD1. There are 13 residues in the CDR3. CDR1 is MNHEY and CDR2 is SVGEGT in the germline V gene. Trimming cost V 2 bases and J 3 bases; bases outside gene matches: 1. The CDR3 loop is CASSYGTDYEQYF. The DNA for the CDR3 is TGTGCCAGCAGTTACGGGACAGACTACGAGCAGTACTTC.

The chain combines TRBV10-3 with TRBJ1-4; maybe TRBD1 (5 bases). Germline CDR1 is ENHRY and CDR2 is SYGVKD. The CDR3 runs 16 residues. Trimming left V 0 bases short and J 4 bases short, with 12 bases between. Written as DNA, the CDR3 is TGTGCCATCAGTGAGTCGGCGGGGGTAGGTAATGAAAAACTGTTTTTT. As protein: CAISESAGVGNEKLFF.

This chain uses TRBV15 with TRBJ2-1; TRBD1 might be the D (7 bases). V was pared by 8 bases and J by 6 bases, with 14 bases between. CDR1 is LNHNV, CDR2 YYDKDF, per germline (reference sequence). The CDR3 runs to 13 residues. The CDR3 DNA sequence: TGTGCCACCGCGGGGACAGCAAGCAATGAGCAGTTCTTC. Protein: CATAGTASNEQFF.

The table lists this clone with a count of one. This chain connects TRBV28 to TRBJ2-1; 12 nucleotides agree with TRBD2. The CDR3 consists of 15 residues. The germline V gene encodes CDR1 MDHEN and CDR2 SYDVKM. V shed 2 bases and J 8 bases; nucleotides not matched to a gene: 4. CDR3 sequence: CASSLLAGGPDEQFF. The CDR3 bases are TGTGCCAGCAGTTTACTAGCGGGAGGGCCGGATGAGCAGTTCTTC.

CDR3 amino acids: CASSQGTLVTDTQYF. In DNA, the CDR3 is TGTGCCAGCAGCCAAGGGACATTGGTTACAGATACGCAGTATTTT. The V and J genes are TRBV3-1 (or the pseudogene TRBV3-2) and TRBJ2-3; tentative D call: TRBD1 (5 bases). Trimming took 1 base from V and 3 from J, leaving 11 bases between them. The V gene's germline CDR1 is LGHDT and CDR2 YNNKEL (reference sequence). This CDR3 region has 15 residues.

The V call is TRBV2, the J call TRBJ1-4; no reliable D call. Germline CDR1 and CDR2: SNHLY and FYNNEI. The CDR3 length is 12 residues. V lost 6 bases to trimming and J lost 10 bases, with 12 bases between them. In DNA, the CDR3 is TGTGCCAGCAGCGAGGTCGTCGTAAAACTGTTTTTT. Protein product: CASSEVVVKLFF.

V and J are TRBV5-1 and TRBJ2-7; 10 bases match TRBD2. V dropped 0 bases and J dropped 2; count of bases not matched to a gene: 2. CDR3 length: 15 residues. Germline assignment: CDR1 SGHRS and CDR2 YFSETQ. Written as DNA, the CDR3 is TGCGCCAGCAGCTTGGAAAGCGGGAGGGCCTACGAGCAGTACTTC. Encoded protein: CASSLESGRAYEQYF.

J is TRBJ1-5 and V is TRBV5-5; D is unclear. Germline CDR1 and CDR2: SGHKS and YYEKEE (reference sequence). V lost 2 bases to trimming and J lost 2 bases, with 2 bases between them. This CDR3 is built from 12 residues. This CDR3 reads CASSFGNQPQHF. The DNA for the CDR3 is TGTGCCAGCAGCTTCGGCAATCAGCCCCAGCATTTT. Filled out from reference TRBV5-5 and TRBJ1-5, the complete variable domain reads DAGVTQSPTHLIKTRGQQVTLRCSPISGHKSVSWYQQVLGQGPQFIFQYYEKEERGRGNFPDRFSARQFPNYSSELNVNALLLGDSALYLCASSFGNQPQHFGDGTRLSIL.

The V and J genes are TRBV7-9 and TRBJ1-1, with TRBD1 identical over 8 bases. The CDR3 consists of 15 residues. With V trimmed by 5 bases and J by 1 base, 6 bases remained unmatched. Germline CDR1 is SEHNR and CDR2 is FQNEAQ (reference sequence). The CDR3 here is CASSADRAGNTEAFF. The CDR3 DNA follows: TGTGCCAGCAGCGCGGACAGGGCAGGGAACACTGAAGCTTTCTTT. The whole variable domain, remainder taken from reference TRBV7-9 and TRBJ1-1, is DTGVSQNPRHKITKRGQNVTFRCDPISEHNRLYWYRQTLGQGPEFLTYFQNEAQLEKSRLLSDRFSAERPKGSFSTLEIQRTEQGDSAMYLCASSADRAGNTEAFFGQGTRLTVV.

CDR3 DNA: TGTGCCAGCAGTTACTCGAGCCAGACTCGGAGGTCACCCCTCCACTTT. Translated: CASSYSSQTRRSPLHF. The rearrangement links TRBV6-2 or TRBV6-3 to TRBJ1-6; D unresolved. V was shortened by 0 bases and J by 10 bases, with 16 bases between the two germline ends. Germline CDR1 reads MNHEY; CDR2 reads SVGEGT. CDR3 size: 16 residues.

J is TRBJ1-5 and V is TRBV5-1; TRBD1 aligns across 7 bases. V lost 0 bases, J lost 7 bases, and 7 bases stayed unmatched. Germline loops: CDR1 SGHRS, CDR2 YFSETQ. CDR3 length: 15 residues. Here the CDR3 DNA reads TGCGCCAGCAGCTTGGGGGACAGCCCGTCACAGCCCCAGCATTTT. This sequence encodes CASSLGDSPSQPQHF. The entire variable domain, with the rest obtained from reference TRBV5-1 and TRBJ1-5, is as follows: KAGVTQTPRYLIKTRGQQVTLSCSPISGHRSVSWYQQTPGQGLQFLFEYFSETQRNKGNFPGRFSGRQFSNSRSEMNVSTLELGDSALYLCASSLGDSPSQPQHFGDGTRLSIL.

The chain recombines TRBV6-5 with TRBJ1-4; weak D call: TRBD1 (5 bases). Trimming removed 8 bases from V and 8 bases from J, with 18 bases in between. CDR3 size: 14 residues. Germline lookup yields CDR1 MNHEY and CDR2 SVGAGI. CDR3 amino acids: CASETGGVGEKLFF. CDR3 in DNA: TGTGCCAGCGAAACGGGAGGGGTGGGAGAAAAACTGTTTTTT.

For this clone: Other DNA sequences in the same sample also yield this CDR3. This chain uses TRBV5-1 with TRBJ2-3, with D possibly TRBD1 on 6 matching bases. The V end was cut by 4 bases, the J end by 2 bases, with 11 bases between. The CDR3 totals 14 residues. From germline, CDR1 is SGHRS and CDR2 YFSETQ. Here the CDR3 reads CASSLDRSTDTQYF. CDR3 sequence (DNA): TGCGCCAGCAGCCTCGACAGGTCCACAGATACGCAGTATTTT.

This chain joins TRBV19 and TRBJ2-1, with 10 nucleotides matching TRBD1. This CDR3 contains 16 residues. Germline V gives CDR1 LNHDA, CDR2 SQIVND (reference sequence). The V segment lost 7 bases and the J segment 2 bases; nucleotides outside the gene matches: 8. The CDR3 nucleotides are TGTGCCAGTACAAACCCGGGACAGGGGACCTACAATGAGCAGTTCTTC. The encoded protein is CASTNPGQGTYNEQFF.

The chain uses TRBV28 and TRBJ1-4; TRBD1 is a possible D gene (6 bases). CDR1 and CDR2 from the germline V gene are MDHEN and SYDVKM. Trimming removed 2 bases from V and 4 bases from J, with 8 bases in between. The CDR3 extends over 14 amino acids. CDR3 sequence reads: CASSLGQYNEKLFF. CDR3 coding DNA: TGTGCCAGCAGTTTAGGACAGTATAATGAAAAACTGTTTTTT.

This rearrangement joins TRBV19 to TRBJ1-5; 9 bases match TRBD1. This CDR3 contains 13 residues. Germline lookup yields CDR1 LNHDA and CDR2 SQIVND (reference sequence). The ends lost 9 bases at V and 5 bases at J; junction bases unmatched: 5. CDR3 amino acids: CASTGTGYQPQHF. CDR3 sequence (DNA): TGTGCCAGCACCGGGACAGGGTATCAGCCCCAGCATTTT. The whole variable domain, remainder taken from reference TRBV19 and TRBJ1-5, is DGGITQSPKYLFRKEGQNVTLSCEQNLNHDAMYWYRQDPGQGLRLIYYSQIVNDFQKGDIAEGYSVSREKKESFPLTVTSAQKNPTAFYLCASTGTGYQPQHFGDGTRLSIL.

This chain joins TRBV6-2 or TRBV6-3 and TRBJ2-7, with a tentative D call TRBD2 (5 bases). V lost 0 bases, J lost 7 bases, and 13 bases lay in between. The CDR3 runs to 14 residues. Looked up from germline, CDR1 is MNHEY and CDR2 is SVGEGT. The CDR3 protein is CASSYSLGAREQYF. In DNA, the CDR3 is TGTGCCAGCAGTTACTCGTTGGGAGCGCGGGAGCAGTACTTC.

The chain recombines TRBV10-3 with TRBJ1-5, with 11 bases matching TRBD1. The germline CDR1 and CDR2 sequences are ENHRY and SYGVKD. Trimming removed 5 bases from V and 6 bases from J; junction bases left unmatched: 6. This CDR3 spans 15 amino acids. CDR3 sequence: CAISSDRGPGQPQHF. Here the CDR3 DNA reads TGTGCCATCAGTTCGGACAGGGGGCCCGGTCAGCCCCAGCATTTT.

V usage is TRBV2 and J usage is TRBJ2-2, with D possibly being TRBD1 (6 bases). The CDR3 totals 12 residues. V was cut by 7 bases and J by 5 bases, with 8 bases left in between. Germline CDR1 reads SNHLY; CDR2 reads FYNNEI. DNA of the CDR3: TGTGCCAGCACAGGGGAAACCGGGGAGCTGTTTTTT. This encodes CASTGETGELFF. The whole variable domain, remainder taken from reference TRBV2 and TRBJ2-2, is EPEVTQTPSHQVTQMGQEVILRCVPISNHLYFYWYRQILGQKVEFLVSFYNNEISEKSEIFDDQFSVERPDGSNFTLKIRSTKLEDSAMYFCASTGETGELFFGEGSRLTVL.

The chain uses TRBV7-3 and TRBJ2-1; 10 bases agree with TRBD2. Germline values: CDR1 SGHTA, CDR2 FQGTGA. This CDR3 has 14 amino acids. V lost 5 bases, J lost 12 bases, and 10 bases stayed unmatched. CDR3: CASSAGLAAEMQFF. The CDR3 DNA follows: TGTGCCAGCAGCGCCGGACTAGCGGCCGAGATGCAGTTCTTC.

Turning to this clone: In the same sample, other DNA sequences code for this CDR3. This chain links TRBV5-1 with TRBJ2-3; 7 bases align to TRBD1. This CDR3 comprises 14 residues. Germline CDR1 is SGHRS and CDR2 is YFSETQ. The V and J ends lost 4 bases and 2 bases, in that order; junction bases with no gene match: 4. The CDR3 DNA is TGCGCCAGCAGCCCTGGGACAGCCACAGATACGCAGTATTTT. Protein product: CASSPGTATDTQYF.

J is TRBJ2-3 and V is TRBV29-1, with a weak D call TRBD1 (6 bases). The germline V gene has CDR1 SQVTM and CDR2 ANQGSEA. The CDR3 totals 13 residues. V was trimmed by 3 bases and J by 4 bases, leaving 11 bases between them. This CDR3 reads CSVDRGRADTQYF. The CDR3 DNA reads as TGCAGCGTTGACAGGGGACGGGCAGATACGCAGTATTTT.

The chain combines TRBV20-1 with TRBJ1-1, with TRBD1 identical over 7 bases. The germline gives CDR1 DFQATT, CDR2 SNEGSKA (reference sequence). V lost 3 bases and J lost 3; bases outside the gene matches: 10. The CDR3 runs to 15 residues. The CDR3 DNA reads TGCAGTGCTAGTAGCCCCCGACAGGGTGACACTGAAGCTTTCTTT. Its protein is CSASSPRQGDTEAFF.

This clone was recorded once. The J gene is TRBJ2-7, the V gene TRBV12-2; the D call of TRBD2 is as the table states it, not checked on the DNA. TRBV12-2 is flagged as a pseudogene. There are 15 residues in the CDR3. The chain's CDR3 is CASRSGSGTTGEQYF. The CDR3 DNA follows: TGTGCAAGTCGCTCCGGGAGTGGTACTACGGGAGAGCAGTACTTC.

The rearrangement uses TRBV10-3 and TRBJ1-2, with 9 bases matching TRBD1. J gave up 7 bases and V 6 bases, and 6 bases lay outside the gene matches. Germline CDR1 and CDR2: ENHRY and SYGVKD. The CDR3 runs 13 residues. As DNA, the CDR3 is TGTGCCATCAGAGAACAGGGGGCGGGTGGCTACACCTTC. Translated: CAIREQGAGGYTF.

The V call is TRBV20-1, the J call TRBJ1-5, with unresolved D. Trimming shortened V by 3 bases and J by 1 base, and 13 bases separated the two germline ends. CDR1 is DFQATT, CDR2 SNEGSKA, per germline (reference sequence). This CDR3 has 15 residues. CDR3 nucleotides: TGCAGTGCTAGTTCCGGGGTAGGGAGCAATCAGCCCCAGCATTTT. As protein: CSASSGVGSNQPQHF.